The rows below give T cell receptor beta chains drawn from one sample of a study of blood T cells in healthy people across ages. MiXCR, applied by TCRdb to the 5' RACE reads, yields one record per CDR3 protein. Of approximately 1.5 million distinct CDR3 sequences in the sample, roughly 30% are singletons; the top ten hold roughly 12%. The specimen sequenced was blood. The receptors shown here come from a woman aged 30 to 39 in good health. CDR3s include the opening cysteine and the closing phenylalanine or tryptophan. D genes are given only for firm matches. Not all rows give a size; the values are once, few, many and, for expanded clones, a class.

>few|13|TRBJ2-5|TRBV10-3|.
TGTGCCATCACGGGAGCCGCATCAGAGACCCAGTACTTC
CAITGAASETQYF
>few|14|TRBJ1-2|TRBV7-3|.
TGTGCCAGCAGCTTGGCTGGGCGGGGCTATGGCTACACCTTC
CASSLAGRGYGYTF
>.|13|TRBJ2-7|TRBV10-2|.
TGCGCCAGCAGACAGGGACCCCCTTACGAGCAGTACTTC
CASRQGPPYEQYF
>many|14|TRBJ2-7|TRBV9|.
TGTGCCAGCAGCTCCCGGGACTTCTCCTACGAGCAGTACTTC
CASSSRDFSYEQYF
>few|15|TRBJ1-3|TRBV12-3/TRBV12-4|.
TGTGCCAGCAGTCCGGGACGGAACTCTGGAAACACCATATATTTT
CASSPGRNSGNTIYF
>.|15|TRBJ2-3|TRBV4-1|TRBD2
TGCGCCAGCTGCGGGGGGACCAAACGCACAGATACGCAGTATTTT
CASCGGTKRTDTQYF
>.|14|TRBJ1-1|TRBV29-1|TRBD1
TGCAGCGTCATTACAGGGGATTGGGACACTGAAGCTTTCTTT
CSVITGDWDTEAFF
>few|13|TRBJ2-1|TRBV7-9|.
TGTGCCAGCAGCTTTGCAGAGTACAATGAGCAGTTCTTC
CASSFAEYNEQFF
>.|13|TRBJ2-2|TRBV30|.
TGTGCCTGGAGGTCAGCCAACACCGGGGAGCTGTTTTTT
CAWRSANTGELFF
>.|12|TRBJ2-7|TRBV6-2/TRBV6-3|.
TGTGCCAGCAGTTACTCTCGGGGCGGTCAGTACTTC
CASSYSRGGQYF
>.|15|TRBJ2-1|TRBV11-2|.
TGTGCGCCAAAGGGGGACCCGAAACCCTACAATGAGCAGTTCTTC
CAPKGDPKPYNEQFF
>.|13|TRBJ1-2|TRBV25-1|.
TGTGCCAGCAGAAAAACAGAGGACTATGGCTACACCTTC
CASRKTEDYGYTF
>.|16|TRBJ2-2|TRBV7-2|TRBD1
TGTGCCAGCAGACCTCGGACAGGGGGTCGGACCGGGGAGCTGTTTTTT
CASRPRTGGRTGELFF
>few|15|TRBJ2-1|TRBV28|TRBD2
TGTGCCAGCTCCGTCCCAGCGGGAGGCGGTGATGAGCAGTTCTTC
CASSVPAGGGDEQFF
>.|16|TRBJ2-1|TRBV6-2/TRBV6-3|TRBD2
TGTGCCAGCAGTTCGGCTAGCGGGAGGTATAACAATGAGCAGTTCTTC
CASSSASGRYNNEQFF
>few|16|TRBJ2-3|TRBV4-2|TRBD2
TGTGCCAGCAGCCAAGATCCGACTAGCCGCACAGATACGCAGTATTTT
CASSQDPTSRTDTQYF
>few|14|TRBJ2-3|TRBV6-1|TRBD2
TGTGCCTCCGGTGGGGCGGGAGGGCGAGATACGCAGTATTTT
CASGGAGGRDTQYF
>few|14|TRBJ2-5|TRBV20-1|.
TGCAGTGTTCGGAGGCGCTCAAAAGGAGAGACCCAGTACTTC
CSVRRRSKGETQYF
>few|14|TRBJ2-7|TRBV20-1|.
TGCAGTGCTAGACCCGGGGCTGGGTCCTACGAGCAGTACTTC
CSARPGAGSYEQYF
>.|15|TRBJ1-2|TRBV12-3/TRBV12-4|.
TGTGCCAGCAGTTTAGCGCTAAAGGCCGGGTATGGCTACACCTTC
CASSLALKAGYGYTF
>once|16|TRBJ2-1|TRBV10-1|TRBD2
TGCGCCAGCAGTGGATTTCGCGGGAGGGAATACAATGAGCAGTTCTTC
CASSGFRGREYNEQFF
>.|16|TRBJ2-7|TRBV7-9|TRBD2
TGTGCCAGCAGCTTAGTAGATACTAGCGACCCCTACGAGCAGTACTTC
CASSLVDTSDPYEQYF
>few|16|TRBJ1-2|TRBV7-2|.
TGTGCCAGCAGCTTAGGGGGATCAGGGGCTAACTATGGCTACACCTTC
CASSLGGSGANYGYTF
>few|15|TRBJ2-5|TRBV6-6|.
TGTGCCAGCAGTTACTCGAATGACCCACAAGAGACCCAGTACTTC
CASSYSNDPQETQYF
>once|16|TRBJ2-7|TRBV7-2|TRBD2
TGTGCCAGCAGTTACGACGGGGGGGGGCCTCACTACGAGCAGTACTTC
CASSYDGGGPHYEQYF
>few|17|TRBJ1-1|TRBV7-6|.
TGTGCCAGCAGCTTAGTCATGGGGACCGGTGGCAACACTGAAGCTTTCTTT
CASSLVMGTGGNTEAFF
>.|12|TRBJ2-7|TRBV20-1|TRBD1
TGCAGTGCTAGGACAGGGGCCCCGACCCGGTACTTC
CSARTGAPTRYF
>few|14|TRBJ1-5|TRBV6-5|.
TGTGCCAGCAGCCGGGGGCGAGGCGATCAGCCCCAGCATTTT
CASSRGRGDQPQHF
>.|14|TRBJ2-7|TRBV18|.
TGTGCCAGCTCACCAAGCCGAAATAACTACGAGCAGTACTTC
CASSPSRNNYEQYF
>.|13|TRBJ1-1|TRBV7-6|.
TGTGCCAGCAGCTTAGGCCTGCGAACTGAAGCTTTCTTT
CASSLGLRTEAFF